Below, one T cell receptor beta chain is given with its context. Its antigen remains unidentified. No much larger clone exists at a distance of one base, and base qualities are not known. The same CDR3 arises from other DNA sequences in this sample as well. The data derive from a study of cytomegalovirus exposure and HLA in healthy donors (dated 2017 in TCRdb). In terms of the full investigation: An earlier analysis of around 600 of the donors reported roughly 300 Gb of sequence data and some 120 million unique TCR beta sequences from about 200 million T cells. Roughly 300 gigabases of sequencing data and approximately 80 million unique TCR sequences were included in an early release covering about 620 HLA-typed donors. Of the approximately 400 genotyped donors, roughly 80% were placed in the genetic ancestry cluster associated with self-reported Caucasian donors. The study was designed to test whether signatures of past pathogen exposure could be identified by cataloging public T cell receptors. The T cell repertoires of under 750 subjects were profiled by immunosequencing and related to cytomegalovirus serostatus. In addition to the first cohort of roughly 700 subjects, a separate validation cohort of over 90 different subjects was used. The study combined high-throughput TCR immunosequencing, statistical association of individual TCRs with disease status, and machine learning to predict cytomegalovirus infection status. A later analysis re-analyzed previously published TCR beta repertoires from 666 donors and added high-resolution HLA genotyping to study TCR occurrence patterns. In the later analysis, no new phenotypic data were used to find candidate immune exposures; instead, reliance was placed on TCR beta sequences and their occurrence across donors. An earlier analysis of fewer than 750 of the donors used high-throughput TCR beta sequencing to judge whether each TCR beta V gene segment behaved as functional or pseudogenic. Donor age, sex, ethnicity and CMV serostatus were compiled together with the repertoire data. A later genetic analysis used genome-wide SNP genotypes for about three fifths of the 666 donors, treating that subset as a discovery cohort. All discovery cohort repertoires had been generated using a single sequencing platform. HLA typing covered class I and class II loci at four-digit resolution. The number of typed donors differed by locus: about 629-630 for A, B, C, DRB1 and DQB1; 522 for DQA1; some 610 for DPA1; and about 470 for DPB1. Several DR-DQ haplotypes were handled as single units for association and clustering because linkage in the cohort was strong. On average, around 240,000 unique TCR beta nucleotide sequences were sequenced per donor among more than 350 genotyped donors of the cohort, with 15% to 20% of those sequences being non-productive.

The library was produced with the immunoSEQ multiplex PCR assay. For the multiplex PCR, a mixture combining 60 forward primers for TCR Vbeta segments and 13 reverse primers for TCR Jbeta segments was used. Amplification of the CDR3 region of rearranged TCR beta genes was performed with a multiplex PCR assay on genomic DNA. Amplified TCR beta libraries were sequenced as 87-base-pair reads on the Illumina HiSeq System. Per the original workflow: A later analysis tallied some 79 million unique TCR beta chains across the 700 or so repertoires, and about 10 million of those chains were shared by two or more donors. Raw reads were error-corrected and collapsed into unique sequences with a nearest-neighbor algorithm that merged closely related sequences to remove PCR and sequencing errors. V, D and J gene segments were assigned by aligning CDR3 sequences to IMGT reference sequences. Each retained sequence needed at least a six-nucleotide match to both a V gene segment and a J gene segment. Rearrangements were called productive when the CDR3 lacked stop codons and stayed in frame with V and J; all others were non-productive. CDR3 was defined by IMGT convention, running from the second conserved V-encoded cysteine to the conserved J-encoded phenylalanine. The earlier analysis of 500 to 600 of the donors excluded sequences that lacked an unambiguous match to a single V gene segment. An earlier analysis of under 750 of the donors called V segments functional above 56.7% productive rearrangements and segregating when the between-donor standard deviation exceeded 5%. A statistical classification framework was built for diagnosing cytomegalovirus status from the catalog of TCR beta chain sequences. V and J gene assignment, in a later analysis, came from comparing TCR nucleotide sequences with IMGT/GENE-DB human TR gene sequences. Using the TCRdist pipeline, a later analysis assigned CDR3 sequences along with most-parsimonious VDJ recombination scenarios. A later analysis defined each TCR beta chain by its CDR3 amino acid sequence plus V-gene family, and excluded reads lacking a unique V-gene family. As a way to deal with suspected cross-contamination and a sequencing artifact, a later analysis dropped roughly 620 nucleotide sequences that were highly shared and had low generation probability. A later analysis calculated a clonal expansion index for each public chain from normalized within-repertoire ranks of inferred template counts. Generation probabilities in a later analysis came from a VDJ recombination model fitted to out-of-frame rearrangements, and those results were checked against IGoR. Hypergeometric tests were used in a later analysis to score TCR-TCR, TCR-HLA and TCR-CMV co-occurrence, with a repertoire-size bias correction applied to the TCR pairs. To estimate false discovery rates, a later analysis permuted the HLA or CMV assignments 20 times. In a later analysis, co-occurring TCRs were grouped with DBSCAN, and TCRdist sequence similarity was added when clustering was performed within HLA-allele-positive subsets. Repertoires with fewer than 30,000 or more than 120,000 public chains were left out of co-occurrence clustering, as were about 5 repertoires with anomalous nucleotide sharing. The source is immuneACCESS, and TCRdb retained only in-frame sequences with V and J called. Part of the clones is not carried over; for the studies checked, unresolved V genes explain less than half of this, and the remainder is unexplained. The D gene and trimming were derived from the DNA, and the V and J assignments and clone size from that table. The sample contains around 91,000 clones, about 68% of them found a single time. The ten largest account for approximately 2.2% of the sample.

The cohort consisted of 670 or so healthy bone marrow donors. At the time of sampling, all cohort members were nominally healthy, though unrecorded immune exposures were likely present. Of the 700 or so cohort members, almost 300 had positive CMV serostatus and 350 to 400 had negative CMV serostatus, and CMV serostatus was not recorded for the donor. A peripheral blood sample was collected from each donor, and TCR beta sequencing was performed on peripheral blood mononuclear cells. The Qiagen DNeasy Blood Extraction Kit was used to extract genomic DNA from the blood cell samples. Study-level results and caveats: In a later genetic analysis, a missense DCLRE1C variant was associated with V-gene and J-gene trimming of TCR beta chains, and the association was replicated in an independent cohort. Immune exposure information for the cohort was limited to CMV serostatus. In an earlier analysis of around 500 of the donors, most TCR beta V segments appeared in productive rearrangements about 87% or about 30% of the time, broadly matching IMGT annotations. At a false discovery rate of 0.05, a later analysis linked around 17,000 TCR beta sequences to specific HLA alleles. A later analysis found that HLA-associated TCR beta chains were more clonally expanded and had lower generation probabilities than equally common non-associated chains. In a later genetic analysis, fewer N-insertions in productive TCRs were reported among donors in an Asian-associated ancestry cluster than the roughly 700-donor mean. Because the 87-base-pair reads could not distinguish some IMGT-functional V segments, including TRBV6-2 and TRBV6-3, those segments were excluded. Cytomegalovirus status was reported to be diagnosed by the classifier with high specificity and sensitivity in both the original and validation cohorts. The study gave a list of under 200 TCR beta chains associated with cytomegalovirus. A further reported finding was that TCR beta sequences accurately predicted the HLA-A and HLA-B alleles for most subjects in the first cohort. In a later analysis, TCR association rates were found to vary across HLA loci, with the most associated TCRs seen for DRB1 alleles and the fewest for HLA-C alleles. Over 15 rarely observed V segments, including chromosome 9 orphons, were excluded from the earlier analysis of about 500 of the donors because counts were too low. Sequencing depth was assumed to be roughly uniform across donors in the presence/absence analyses, though that assumption may not hold. In vitro tests confirmed that a few of the cytomegalovirus-associated TCR beta chains recognize cytomegalovirus antigens. A cluster of highly shared sequence variants was judged likely to represent a technical artifact of the sequencing pipeline. A later analysis reported that several top co-occurrence clusters appeared linked to parvovirus B19, influenza, CMV and Epstein-Barr virus. Linkage disequilibrium might explain the correlated functional status among segregating V segments, but an unknown experimental factor could not be excluded. Assigning TCR associations to individual alleles was difficult when HLA alleles, especially DR and DQ, strongly co-occurred. According to the authors, the approach could potentially be generalized to other disease states and immunological phenotypes. Across donors, most TCR sequences were observed very rarely, whereas some public TCRs were present in many individuals. The cohort was sequenced for TCR beta chains only, and without alpha or paired-chain data the features that could be detected were limited. A later analysis found that most CMV-associated TCR beta chains appeared HLA-restricted, with HLA associations seemingly driven largely by CMV exposure. Because some donors lacked HLA typing at each locus, the association tests relied only on the typed subset.

V has 5 bases trimmed and J has 8 bases trimmed; junction bases matching no gene number 1. The CDR3 sequence holds 12 residues, the cysteine and phenylalanine included. This entry keeps only the CDR3 DNA: 36 bases, framed from base 1. Reading the germline V gene (reference sequence) gives CDR1 LNHDA and CDR2 SQIVND. The sequence was collected from a human donor in good health. The chain links TRBV19 with TRBJ1-2, with TRBD1 identical over 11 junction bases. The sample consisted of PBMCs. The sequenced DNA is TGTGCCAGTAGTCGGACAGGGGGCGGCTACACCTTC. Translated, this gives CASSRTGGGYTF.